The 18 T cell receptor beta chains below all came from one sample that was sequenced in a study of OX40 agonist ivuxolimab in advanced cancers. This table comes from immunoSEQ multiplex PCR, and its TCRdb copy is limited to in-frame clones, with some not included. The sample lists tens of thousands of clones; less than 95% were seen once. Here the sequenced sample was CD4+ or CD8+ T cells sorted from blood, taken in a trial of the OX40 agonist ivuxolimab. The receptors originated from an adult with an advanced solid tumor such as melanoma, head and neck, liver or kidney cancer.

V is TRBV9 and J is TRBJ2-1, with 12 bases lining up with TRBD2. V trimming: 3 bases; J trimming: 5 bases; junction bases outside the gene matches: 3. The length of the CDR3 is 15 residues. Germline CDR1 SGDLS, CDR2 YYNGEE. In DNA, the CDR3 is TGTGCCAGCAGCGACCTAGCGGGAGGGGACAATGAGCAGTTCTTC. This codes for CASSDLAGGDNEQFF. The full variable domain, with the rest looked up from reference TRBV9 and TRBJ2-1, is DSGVTQTPKHLITATGQRVTLRCSPRSGDLSVYWYQQSLDQGLQFLIQYYNGEERAKGNILERFSAQQFPDLHSELNLSSLELGDSALYFCASSDLAGGDNEQFFGPGTRLTVL.

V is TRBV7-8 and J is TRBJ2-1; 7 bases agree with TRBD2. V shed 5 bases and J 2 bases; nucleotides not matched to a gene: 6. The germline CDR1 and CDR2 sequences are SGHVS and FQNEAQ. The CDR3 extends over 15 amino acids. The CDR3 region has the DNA TGTGCCAGCAGCCCCCTAGCGGCCCCCTACAATGAGCAGTTCTTC. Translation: CASSPLAAPYNEQFF.

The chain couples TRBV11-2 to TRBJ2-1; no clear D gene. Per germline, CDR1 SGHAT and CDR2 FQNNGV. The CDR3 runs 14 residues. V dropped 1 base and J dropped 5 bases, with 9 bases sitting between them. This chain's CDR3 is CASSLADFHNEQFF. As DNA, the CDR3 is TGTGCCAGCAGCTTAGCGGATTTCCACAATGAGCAGTTCTTC.

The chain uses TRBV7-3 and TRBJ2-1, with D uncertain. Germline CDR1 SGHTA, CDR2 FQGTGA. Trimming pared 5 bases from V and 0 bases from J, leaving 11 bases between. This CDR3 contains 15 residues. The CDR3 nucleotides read TGTGCCAGCAGCCAAGCTTTCAGCTCCTACAATGAGCAGTTCTTC. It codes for CASSQAFSSYNEQFF.

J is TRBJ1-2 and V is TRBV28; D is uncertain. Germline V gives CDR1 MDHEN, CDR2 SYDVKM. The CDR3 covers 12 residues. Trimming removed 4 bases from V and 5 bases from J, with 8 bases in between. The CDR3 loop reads CASSYETYGYTF. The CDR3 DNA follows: TGTGCCAGCAGTTACGAGACGTATGGCTACACCTTC.

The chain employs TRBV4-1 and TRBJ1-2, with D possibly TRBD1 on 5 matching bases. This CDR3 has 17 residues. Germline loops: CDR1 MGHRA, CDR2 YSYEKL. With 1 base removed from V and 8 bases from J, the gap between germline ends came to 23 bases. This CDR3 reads CASSQANRQFLEGGYTF. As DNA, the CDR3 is TGCGCCAGCAGCCAAGCCAATCGACAGTTCTTGGAGGGAGGCTACACCTTC.

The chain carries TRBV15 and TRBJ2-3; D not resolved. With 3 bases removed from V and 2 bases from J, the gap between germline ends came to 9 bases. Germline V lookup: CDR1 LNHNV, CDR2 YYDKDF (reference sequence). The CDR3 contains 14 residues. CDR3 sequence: CATSRDPLTDTQYF. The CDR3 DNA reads TGTGCCACCAGCAGGGACCCCCTCACAGATACGCAGTATTTT.

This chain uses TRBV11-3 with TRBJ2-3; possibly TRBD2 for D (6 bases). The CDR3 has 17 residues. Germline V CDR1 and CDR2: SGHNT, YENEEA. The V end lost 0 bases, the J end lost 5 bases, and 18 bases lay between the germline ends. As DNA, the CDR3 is TGTGCCAGCAGCTTAGATTCCCACGGAGGGGCAATAGATACGCAGTATTTT. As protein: CASSLDSHGGAIDTQYF.

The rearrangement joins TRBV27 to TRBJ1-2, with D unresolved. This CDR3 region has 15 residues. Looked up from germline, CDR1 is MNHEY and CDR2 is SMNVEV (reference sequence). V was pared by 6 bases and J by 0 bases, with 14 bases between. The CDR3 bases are TGTGCCAGCAGGGCGACGAGTCAAGCTAACTATGGCTACACCTTC. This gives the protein CASRATSQANYGYTF.

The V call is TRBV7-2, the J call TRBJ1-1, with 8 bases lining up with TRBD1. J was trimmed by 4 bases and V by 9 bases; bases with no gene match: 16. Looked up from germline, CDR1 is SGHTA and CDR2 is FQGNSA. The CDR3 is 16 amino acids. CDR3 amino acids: CASMRSMTGVSTEAFF. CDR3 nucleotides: TGTGCCAGTATGCGCTCGATGACAGGGGTCTCCACTGAAGCTTTCTTT.

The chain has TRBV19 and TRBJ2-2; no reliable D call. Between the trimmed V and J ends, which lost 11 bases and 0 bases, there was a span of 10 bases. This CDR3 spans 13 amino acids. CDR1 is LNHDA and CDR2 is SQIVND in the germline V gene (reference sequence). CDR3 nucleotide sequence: TGTGCCTCACGGCCCGCGAACACCGGGGAGCTGTTTTTT. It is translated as CASRPANTGELFF.

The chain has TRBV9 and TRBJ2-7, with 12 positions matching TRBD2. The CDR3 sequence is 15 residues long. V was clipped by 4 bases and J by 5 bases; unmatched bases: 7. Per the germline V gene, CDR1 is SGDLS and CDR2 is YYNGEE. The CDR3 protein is CASSLGLAGLDEQYF. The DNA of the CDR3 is TGTGCCAGCAGCCTCGGACTAGCGGGGCTAGACGAGCAGTACTTC.

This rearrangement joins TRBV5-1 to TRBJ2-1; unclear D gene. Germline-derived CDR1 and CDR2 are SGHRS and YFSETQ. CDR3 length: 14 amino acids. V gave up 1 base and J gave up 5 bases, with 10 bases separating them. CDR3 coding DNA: TGCGCCAGCAGCTTGATCGGCAGGAACAATGAGCAGTTCTTC. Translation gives CASSLIGRNNEQFF.

DNA for the CDR3: TGTGCCAGCAGCTTGAGTCCCGGGGATTCCTACGAGCAGTACTTC. It encodes CASSLSPGDSYEQYF. This chain connects TRBV5-6 to TRBJ2-7, with D perhaps matching TRBD2 (5 bases). The CDR3 extends over 15 amino acids. V was trimmed by 1 base and J by 1 base, leaving 12 bases between them. From germline, CDR1 is SGHDT and CDR2 YYEEEE.

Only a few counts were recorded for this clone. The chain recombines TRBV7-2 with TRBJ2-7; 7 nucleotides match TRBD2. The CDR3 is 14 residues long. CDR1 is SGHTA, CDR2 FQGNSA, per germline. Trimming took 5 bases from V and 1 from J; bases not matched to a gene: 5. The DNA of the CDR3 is TGTGCCAGCAGCGCTCTAGCGGTTTCCTACGAGCAGTACTTC. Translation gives CASSALAVSYEQYF.

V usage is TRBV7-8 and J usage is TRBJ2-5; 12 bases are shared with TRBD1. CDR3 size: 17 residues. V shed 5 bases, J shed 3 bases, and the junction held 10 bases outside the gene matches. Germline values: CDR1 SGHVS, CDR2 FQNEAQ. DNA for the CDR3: TGTGCCAGCAGCCCTCAGGGACAGGGGGCTTTCGAAGAGACCCAGTACTTC. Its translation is CASSPQGQGAFEETQYF.

The DNA of the CDR3 is TGCGCCAGCAGCCAGTCTCAGAGCTCTGGAAACACCATATATTTT. It translates to CASSQSQSSGNTIYF. J is TRBJ1-3 and V is TRBV4-3; D unresolved. Deletions cut 3 bases from V and 0 bases from J, with 9 bases between. Germline V lookup: CDR1 LGHNA, CDR2 YSLEER. This CDR3 comprises 15 residues.

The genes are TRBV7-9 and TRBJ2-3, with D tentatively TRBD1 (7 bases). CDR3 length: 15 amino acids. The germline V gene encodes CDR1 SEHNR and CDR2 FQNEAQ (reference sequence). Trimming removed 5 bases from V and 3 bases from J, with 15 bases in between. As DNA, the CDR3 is TGTGCCAGCAGCCATAGACAGGGAGGTACAGATACGCAGTATTTT. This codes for CASSHRQGGTDTQYF.